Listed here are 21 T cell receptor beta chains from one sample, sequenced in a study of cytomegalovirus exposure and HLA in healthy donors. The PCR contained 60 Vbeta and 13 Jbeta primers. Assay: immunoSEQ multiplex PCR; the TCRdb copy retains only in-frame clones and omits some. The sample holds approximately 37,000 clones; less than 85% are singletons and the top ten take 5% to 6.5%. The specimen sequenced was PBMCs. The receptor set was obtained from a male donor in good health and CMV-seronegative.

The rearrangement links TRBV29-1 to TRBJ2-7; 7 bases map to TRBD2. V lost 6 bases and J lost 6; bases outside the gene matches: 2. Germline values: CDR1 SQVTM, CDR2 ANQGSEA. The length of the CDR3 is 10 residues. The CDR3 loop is CSVTGGEQYF. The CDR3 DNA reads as TGCAGCGTGACGGGAGGCGAGCAGTACTTC.

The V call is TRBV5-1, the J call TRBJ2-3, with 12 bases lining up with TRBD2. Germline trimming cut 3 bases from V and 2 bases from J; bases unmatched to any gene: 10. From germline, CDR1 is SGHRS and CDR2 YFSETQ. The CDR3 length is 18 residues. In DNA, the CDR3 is TGCGCCAGCAGCTCGACTGCGACTAGCGGGGGCTTCACAGATACGCAGTATTTT. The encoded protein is CASSSTATSGGFTDTQYF.

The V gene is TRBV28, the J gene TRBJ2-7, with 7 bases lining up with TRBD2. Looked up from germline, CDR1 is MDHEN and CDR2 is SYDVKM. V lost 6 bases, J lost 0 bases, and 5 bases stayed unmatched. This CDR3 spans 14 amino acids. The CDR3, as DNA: TGTGCCAGCAGACCAAGCGGGATCTCCTACGAGCAGTACTTC. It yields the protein CASRPSGISYEQYF.

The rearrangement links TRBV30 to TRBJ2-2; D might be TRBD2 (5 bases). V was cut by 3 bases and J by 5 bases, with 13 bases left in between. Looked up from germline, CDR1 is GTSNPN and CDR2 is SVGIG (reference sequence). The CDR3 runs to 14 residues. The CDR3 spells CAWSPPGITGELFF. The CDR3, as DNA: TGTGCCTGGAGCCCCCCGGGAATTACCGGGGAGCTGTTTTTT. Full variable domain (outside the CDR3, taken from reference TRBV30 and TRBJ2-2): SQTIHQWPATLVQPVGSPLSLECTVEGTSNPNLYWYRQAAGRGLQLLFYSVGIGQISSEVPQNLSASRPQDRQFILSSKKLLLSDSGFYLCAWSPPGITGELFFGEGSRLTVL.

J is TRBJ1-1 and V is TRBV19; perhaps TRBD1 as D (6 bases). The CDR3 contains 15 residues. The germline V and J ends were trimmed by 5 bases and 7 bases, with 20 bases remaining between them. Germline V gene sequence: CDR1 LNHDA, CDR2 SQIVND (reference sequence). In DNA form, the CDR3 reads TGTGCCAGTAGTCCGAGGGGGGGGTATCGGGATGAAGCTTTCTTT. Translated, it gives CASSPRGGYRDEAFF. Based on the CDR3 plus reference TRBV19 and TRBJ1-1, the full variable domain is DGGITQSPKYLFRKEGQNVTLSCEQNLNHDAMYWYRQDPGQGLRLIYYSQIVNDFQKGDIAEGYSVSREKKESFPLTVTSAQKNPTAFYLCASSPRGGYRDEAFFGQGTRLTVV.

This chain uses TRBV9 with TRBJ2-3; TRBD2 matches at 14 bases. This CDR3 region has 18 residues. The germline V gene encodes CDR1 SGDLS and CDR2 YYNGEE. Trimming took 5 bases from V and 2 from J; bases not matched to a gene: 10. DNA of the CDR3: TGTGCCAGCAGTAGGGGACTAGCGGGGGTGGGGGTCACAGATACGCAGTATTTT. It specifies CASSRGLAGVGVTDTQYF.

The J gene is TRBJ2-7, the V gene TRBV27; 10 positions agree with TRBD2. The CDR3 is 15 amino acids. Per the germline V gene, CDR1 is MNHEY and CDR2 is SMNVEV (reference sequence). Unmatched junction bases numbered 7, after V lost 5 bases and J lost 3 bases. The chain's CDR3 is CASSEPGLASYEQYF. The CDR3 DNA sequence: TGTGCCAGCAGTGAACCGGGACTAGCGAGCTACGAGCAGTACTTC.

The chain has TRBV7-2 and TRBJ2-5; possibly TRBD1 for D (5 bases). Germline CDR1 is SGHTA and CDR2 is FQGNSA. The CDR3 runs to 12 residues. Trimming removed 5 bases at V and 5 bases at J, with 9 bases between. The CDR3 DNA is TGTGCCAGCAGCGCCAGGGATGAGACCCAGTACTTC. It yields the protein CASSARDETQYF.

The DNA of the CDR3 is TGTGCCAGCAGTCGACAGGCTAACTATGGCTACACCTTC. This encodes CASSRQANYGYTF. This chain uses TRBV7-2 with TRBJ1-2; tentatively, D is TRBD1 (6 bases). Germline V lookup: CDR1 SGHTA, CDR2 FQGNSA. The V end was cut by 6 bases, the J end by 0 bases, with 8 bases between. The CDR3 spans 13 residues.

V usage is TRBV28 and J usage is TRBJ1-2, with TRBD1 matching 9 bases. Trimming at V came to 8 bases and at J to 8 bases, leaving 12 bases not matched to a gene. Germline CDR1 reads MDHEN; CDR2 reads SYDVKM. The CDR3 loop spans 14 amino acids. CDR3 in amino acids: CASSWGQGWEGYTF. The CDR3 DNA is TGTGCCAGCTCTTGGGGACAGGGTTGGGAGGGCTACACCTTC.

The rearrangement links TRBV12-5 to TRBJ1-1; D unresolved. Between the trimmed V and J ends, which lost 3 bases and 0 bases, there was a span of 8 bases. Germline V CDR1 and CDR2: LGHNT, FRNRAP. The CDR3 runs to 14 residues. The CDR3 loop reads CASGLREMNTEAFF. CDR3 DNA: TGTGCTAGTGGTTTAAGGGAGATGAACACTGAAGCTTTCTTT.

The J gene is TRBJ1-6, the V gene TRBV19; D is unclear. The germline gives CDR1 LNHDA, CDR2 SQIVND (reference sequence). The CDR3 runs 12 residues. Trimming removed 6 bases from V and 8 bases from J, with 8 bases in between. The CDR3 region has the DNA TGTGCCAGTAGAGACCGGGATTCACCCCTCCACTTT. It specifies CASRDRDSPLHF.

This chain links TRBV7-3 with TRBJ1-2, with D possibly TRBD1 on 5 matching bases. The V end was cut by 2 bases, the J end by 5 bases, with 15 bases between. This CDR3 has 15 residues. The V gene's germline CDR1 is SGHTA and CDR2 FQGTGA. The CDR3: CASSLDGSGGYGYTF. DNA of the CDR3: TGTGCCAGCAGCTTAGACGGATCGGGGGGATATGGCTACACCTTC. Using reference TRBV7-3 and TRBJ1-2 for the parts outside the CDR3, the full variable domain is GAGVSQTPSNKVTEKGKYVELRCDPISGHTALYWYRQSLGQGPEFLIYFQGTGAADDSGLPNDRFFAVRPEGSVSTLKIQRTERGDSAVYLCASSLDGSGGYGYTFGSGTRLTVV.

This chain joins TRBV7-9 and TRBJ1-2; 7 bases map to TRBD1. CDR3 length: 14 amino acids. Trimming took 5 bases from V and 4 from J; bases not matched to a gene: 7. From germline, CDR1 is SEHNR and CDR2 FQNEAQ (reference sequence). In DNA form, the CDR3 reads TGTGCCAGCAGCCCTATGACAGGGCCCTATGGCTACACCTTC. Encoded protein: CASSPMTGPYGYTF.

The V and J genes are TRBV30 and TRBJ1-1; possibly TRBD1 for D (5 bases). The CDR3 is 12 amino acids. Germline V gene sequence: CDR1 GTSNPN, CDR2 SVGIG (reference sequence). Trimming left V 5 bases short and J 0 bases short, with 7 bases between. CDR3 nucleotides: TGTGCCTGGGGGGCCCTGAACACTGAAGCTTTCTTT. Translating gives CAWGALNTEAFF.

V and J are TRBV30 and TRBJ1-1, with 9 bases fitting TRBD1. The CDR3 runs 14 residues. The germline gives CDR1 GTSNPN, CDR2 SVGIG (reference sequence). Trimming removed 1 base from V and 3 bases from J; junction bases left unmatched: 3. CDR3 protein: CAWSGGQGYTEAFF. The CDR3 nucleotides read TGTGCCTGGAGTGGTGGACAGGGGTACACTGAAGCTTTCTTT.

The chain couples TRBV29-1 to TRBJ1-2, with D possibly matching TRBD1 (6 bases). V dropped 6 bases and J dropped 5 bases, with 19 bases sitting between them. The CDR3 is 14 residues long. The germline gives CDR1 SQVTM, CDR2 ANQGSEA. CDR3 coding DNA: TGCAGCGTCCCCGCGGGGGGCGCCGGATATGGCTACACCTTC. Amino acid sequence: CSVPAGGAGYGYTF.

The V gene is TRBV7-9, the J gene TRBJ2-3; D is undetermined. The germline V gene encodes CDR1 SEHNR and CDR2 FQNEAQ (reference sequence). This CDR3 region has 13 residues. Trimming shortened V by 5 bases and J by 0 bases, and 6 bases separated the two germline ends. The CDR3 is CASSLVSTDTQYF. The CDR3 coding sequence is TGTGCCAGCAGCCTTGTTAGCACAGATACGCAGTATTTT.

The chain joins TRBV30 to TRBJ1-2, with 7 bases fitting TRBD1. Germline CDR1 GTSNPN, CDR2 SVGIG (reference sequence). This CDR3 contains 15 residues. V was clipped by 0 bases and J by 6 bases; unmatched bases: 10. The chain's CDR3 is CAWSVYVGTDDGYTF. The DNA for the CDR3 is TGTGCCTGGAGTGTCTATGTGGGGACAGACGATGGCTACACCTTC.

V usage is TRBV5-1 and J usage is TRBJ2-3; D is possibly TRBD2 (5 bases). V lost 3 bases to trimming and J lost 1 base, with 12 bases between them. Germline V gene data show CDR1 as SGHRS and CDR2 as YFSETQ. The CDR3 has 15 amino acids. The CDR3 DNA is TGCGCCAGCAGCTCCGGGGTCGGGGGCACAGATACGCAGTATTTT. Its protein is CASSSGVGGTDTQYF.

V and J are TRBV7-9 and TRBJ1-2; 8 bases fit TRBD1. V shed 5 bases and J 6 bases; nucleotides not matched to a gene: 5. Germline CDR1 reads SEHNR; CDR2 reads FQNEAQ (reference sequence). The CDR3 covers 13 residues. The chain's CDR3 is CASSGNRGDGYTF. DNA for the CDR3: TGTGCCAGCAGCGGCAACAGGGGGGATGGCTACACCTTC.